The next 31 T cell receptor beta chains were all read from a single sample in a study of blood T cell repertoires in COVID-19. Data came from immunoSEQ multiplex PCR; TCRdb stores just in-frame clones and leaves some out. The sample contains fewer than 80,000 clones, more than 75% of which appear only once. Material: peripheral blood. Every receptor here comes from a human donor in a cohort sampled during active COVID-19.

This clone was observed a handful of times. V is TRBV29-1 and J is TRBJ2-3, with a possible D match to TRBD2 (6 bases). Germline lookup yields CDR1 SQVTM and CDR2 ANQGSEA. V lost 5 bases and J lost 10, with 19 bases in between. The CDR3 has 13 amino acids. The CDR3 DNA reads TGCAGCGTTCCTAAAGACGGGGGACGGGCGCAGTATTTT. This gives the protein CSVPKDGGRAQYF.

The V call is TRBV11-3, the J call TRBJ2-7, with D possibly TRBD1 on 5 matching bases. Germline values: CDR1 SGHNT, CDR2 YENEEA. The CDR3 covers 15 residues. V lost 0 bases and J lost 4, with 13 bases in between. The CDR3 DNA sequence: TGTGCCAGCAGCTTAGATTGCGAGACAGTTTACGAGCAGTACTTC. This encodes CASSLDCETVYEQYF.

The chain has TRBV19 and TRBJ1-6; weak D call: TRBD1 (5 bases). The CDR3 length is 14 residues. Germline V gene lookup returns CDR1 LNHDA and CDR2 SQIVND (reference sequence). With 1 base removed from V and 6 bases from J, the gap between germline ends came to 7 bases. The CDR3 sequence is CASSIGQINSPLHF. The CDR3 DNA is TGTGCCAGTAGTATAGGACAGATTAATTCACCCCTCCACTTT.

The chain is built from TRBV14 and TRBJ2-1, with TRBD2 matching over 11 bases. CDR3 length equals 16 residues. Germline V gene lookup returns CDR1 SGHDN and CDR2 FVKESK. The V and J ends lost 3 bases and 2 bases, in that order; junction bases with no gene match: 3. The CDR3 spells CASSHETSGAYNEQFF. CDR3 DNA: TGTGCCAGCAGCCACGAGACTAGCGGGGCCTACAATGAGCAGTTCTTC.

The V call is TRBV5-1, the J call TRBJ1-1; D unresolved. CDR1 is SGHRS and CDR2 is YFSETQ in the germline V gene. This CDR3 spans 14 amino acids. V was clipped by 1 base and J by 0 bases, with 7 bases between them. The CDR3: CASSLSNLNTEAFF. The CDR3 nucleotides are TGCGCCAGCAGCTTGAGTAACTTGAACACTGAAGCTTTCTTT.

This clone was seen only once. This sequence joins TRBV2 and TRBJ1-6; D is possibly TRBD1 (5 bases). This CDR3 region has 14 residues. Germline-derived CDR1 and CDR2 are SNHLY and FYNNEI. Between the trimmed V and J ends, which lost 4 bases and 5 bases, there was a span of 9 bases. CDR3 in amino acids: CASSVWGDNSPLHF. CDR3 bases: TGTGCCAGCAGTGTGTGGGGGGATAATTCACCCCTCCACTTT.

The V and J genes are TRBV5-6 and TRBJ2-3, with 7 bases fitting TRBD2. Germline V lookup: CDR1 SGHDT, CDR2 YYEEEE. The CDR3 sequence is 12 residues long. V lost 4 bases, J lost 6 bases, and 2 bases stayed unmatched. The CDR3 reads CASSPGGDTQYF. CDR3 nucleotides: TGTGCCAGCAGCCCCGGGGGGGATACGCAGTATTTT. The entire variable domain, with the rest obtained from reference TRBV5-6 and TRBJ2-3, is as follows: DAGVTQSPTHLIKTRGQQVTLRCSPKSGHDTVSWYQQALGQGPQFIFQYYEEEERQRGNFPDRFSGHQFPNYSSELNVNALLLGDSALYLCASSPGGDTQYFGPGTRLTVL.

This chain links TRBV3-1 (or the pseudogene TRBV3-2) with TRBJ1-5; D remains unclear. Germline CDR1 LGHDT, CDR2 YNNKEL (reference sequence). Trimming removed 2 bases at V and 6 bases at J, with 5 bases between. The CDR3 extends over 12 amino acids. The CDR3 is CASSQIGQPQHF. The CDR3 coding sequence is TGTGCCAGCAGCCAAATCGGTCAGCCCCAGCATTTT.

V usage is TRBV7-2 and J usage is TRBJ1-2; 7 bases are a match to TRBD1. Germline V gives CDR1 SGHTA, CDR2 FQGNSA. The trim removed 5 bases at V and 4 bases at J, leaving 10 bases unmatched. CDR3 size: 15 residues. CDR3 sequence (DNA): TGTGCCAGCAGCCCACAGGGGATGGGAGTCTATGGCTACACCTTC. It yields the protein CASSPQGMGVYGYTF.

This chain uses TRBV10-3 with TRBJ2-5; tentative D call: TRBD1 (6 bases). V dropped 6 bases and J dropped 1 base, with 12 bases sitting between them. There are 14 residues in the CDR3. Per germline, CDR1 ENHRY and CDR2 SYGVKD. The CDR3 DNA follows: TGTGCCATCAGGGGGGCCGGGGTCCAAGAGACCCAGTACTTC. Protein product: CAIRGAGVQETQYF.

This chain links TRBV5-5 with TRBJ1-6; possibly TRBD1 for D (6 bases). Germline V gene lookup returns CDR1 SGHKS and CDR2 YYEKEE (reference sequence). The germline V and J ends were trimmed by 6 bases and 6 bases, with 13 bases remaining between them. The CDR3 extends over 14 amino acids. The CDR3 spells CASMKGQSNSPLHF. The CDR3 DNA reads TGTGCCAGCATGAAAGGACAGTCTAATTCACCCCTCCACTTT.

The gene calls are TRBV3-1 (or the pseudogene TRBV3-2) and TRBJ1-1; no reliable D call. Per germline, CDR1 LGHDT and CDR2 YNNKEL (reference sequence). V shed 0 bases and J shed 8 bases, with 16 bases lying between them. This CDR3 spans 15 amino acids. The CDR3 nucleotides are TGTGCCAGCAGCCAAGATAGCTCGGCAGTCGGGGAAGCTTTCTTT. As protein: CASSQDSSAVGEAFF.

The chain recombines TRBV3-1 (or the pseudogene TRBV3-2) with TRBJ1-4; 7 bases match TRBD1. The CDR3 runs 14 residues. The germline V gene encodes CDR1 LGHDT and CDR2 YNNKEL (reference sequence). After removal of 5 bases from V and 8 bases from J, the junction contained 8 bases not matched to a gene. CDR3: CASSFRQGGEKLFF. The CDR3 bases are TGTGCCAGCAGCTTCCGACAGGGTGGAGAAAAACTGTTTTTT.

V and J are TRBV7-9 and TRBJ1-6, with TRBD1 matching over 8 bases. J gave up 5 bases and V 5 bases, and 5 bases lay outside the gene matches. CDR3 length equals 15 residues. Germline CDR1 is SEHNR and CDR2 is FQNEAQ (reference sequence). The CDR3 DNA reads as TGTGCCAGCAGCGCCGAGGGACAGGATAATTCACCCCTCCACTTT. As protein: CASSAEGQDNSPLHF. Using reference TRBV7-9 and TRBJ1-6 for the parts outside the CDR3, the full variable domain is DTGVSQNPRHKITKRGQNVTFRCDPISEHNRLYWYRQTLGQGPEFLTYFQNEAQLEKSRLLSDRFSAERPKGSFSTLEIQRTEQGDSAMYLCASSAEGQDNSPLHFGNGTRLTVT.

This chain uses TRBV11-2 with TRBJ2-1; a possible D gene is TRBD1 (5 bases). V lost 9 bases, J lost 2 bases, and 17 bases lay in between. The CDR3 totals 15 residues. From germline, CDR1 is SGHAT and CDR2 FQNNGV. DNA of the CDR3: TGTGCCAGTAATGACCTGGGGCAGCCCTACAATGAGCAGTTCTTC. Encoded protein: CASNDLGQPYNEQFF.

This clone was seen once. DNA of the CDR3: TGTGCCAGCAGAGGGGTGGATGAGCAGTTCTTC. It is translated as CASRGVDEQFF. This chain links TRBV3-1 (or the pseudogene TRBV3-2) with TRBJ2-1; a weak D match, TRBD1 (5 bases). Germline loops: CDR1 LGHDT, CDR2 YNNKEL (reference sequence). CDR3 length: 11 residues. V dropped 6 bases and J dropped 8 bases, with 8 bases sitting between them.

This chain's CDR3 is CASKTGQGTDYF. In DNA, the CDR3 is TGTGCCAGTAAAACGGGACAGGGGACAGACTATTTT. The chain employs TRBV19 and TRBJ2-3, with 10 bases lining up with TRBD1. J gave up 15 bases and V 7 bases, and 10 bases lay outside the gene matches. Looked up from germline, CDR1 is LNHDA and CDR2 is SQIVND (reference sequence). The CDR3 spans 12 residues.

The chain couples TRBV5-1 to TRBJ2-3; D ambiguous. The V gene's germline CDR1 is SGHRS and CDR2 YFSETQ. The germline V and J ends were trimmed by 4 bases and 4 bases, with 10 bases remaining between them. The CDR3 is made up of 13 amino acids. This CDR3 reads CASSVDSPDTQYF. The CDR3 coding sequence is TGCGCCAGCAGCGTCGACTCCCCAGATACGCAGTATTTT.

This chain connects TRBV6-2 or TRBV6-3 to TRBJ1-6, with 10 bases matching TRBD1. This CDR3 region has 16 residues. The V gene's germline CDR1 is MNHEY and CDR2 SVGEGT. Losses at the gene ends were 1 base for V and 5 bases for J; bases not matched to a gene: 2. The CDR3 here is CASSYFGTGDNSPLHF. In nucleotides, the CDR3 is TGTGCCAGCAGTTACTTCGGGACAGGGGATAATTCACCCCTCCACTTT.

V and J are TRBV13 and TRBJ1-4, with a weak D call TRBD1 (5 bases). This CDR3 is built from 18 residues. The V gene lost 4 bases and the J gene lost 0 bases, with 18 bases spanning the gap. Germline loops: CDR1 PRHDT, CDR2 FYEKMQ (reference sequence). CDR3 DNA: TGTGCCAGCAGCTCATCCGGCAGGGTGGCCCCAACTAATGAAAAACTGTTTTTT. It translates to CASSSSGRVAPTNEKLFF.

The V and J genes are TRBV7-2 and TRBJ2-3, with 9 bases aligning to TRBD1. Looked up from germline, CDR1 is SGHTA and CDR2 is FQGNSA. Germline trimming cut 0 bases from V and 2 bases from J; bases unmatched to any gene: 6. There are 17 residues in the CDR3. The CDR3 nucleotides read TGTGCCAGCAGCTTAGCTGGGACAGGGCGTTACACAGATACGCAGTATTTT. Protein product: CASSLAGTGRYTDTQYF.

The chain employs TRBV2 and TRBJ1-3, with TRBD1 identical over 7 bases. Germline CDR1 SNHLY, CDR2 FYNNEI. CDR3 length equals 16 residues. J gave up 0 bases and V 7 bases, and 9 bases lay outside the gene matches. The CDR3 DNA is TGTGCCAGCACCCCAGGGGGACTCTTCTCTGGAAACACCATATATTTT. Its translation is CASTPGGLFSGNTIYF.

CDR3 sequence (DNA): TGTGCCACCAGCAGGGTTCCCTCAGGGGAGCAGTACTTC. Its protein product is CATSRVPSGEQYF. The chain couples TRBV15 to TRBJ2-7; D possibly corresponds to TRBD1 (5 bases). The CDR3 extends over 13 amino acids. Germline V CDR1 and CDR2: LNHNV, YYDKDF (reference sequence). The V gene lost 3 bases and the J gene lost 7 bases, with 13 bases spanning the gap.

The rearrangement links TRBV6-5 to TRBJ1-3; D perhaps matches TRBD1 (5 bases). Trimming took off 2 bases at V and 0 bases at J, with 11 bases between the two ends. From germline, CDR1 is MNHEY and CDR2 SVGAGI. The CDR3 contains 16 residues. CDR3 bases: TGTGCCAGCAGTTACGACCCCACAGGCTCTGGAAACACCATATATTTT. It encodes CASSYDPTGSGNTIYF.

Here the CDR3 reads CASSSSGSETQYF. The CDR3 bases are TGTGCCAGCAGTAGTAGCGGGAGCGAGACCCAGTACTTC. The rearrangement joins TRBV7-7 to TRBJ2-5, with 9 bases matching TRBD2. From germline, CDR1 is SSHAT and CDR2 FNYEAQ (reference sequence). V lost 6 bases, J lost 5 bases, and 4 bases stayed unmatched. CDR3 size: 13 residues.

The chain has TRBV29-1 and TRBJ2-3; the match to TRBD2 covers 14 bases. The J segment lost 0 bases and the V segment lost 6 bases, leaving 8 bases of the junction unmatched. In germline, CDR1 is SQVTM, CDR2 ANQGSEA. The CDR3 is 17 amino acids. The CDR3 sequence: CSVNPRLAGGSTDTQYF. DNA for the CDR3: TGCAGCGTAAACCCCCGACTAGCGGGGGGGAGCACAGATACGCAGTATTTT.

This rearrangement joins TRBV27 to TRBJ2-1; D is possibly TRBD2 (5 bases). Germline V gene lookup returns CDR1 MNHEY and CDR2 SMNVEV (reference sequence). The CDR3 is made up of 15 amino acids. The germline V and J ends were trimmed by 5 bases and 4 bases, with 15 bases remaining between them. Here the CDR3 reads CASSRGLNPYNEQFF. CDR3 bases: TGTGCCAGCAGTCGAGGACTCAACCCATACAATGAGCAGTTCTTC.

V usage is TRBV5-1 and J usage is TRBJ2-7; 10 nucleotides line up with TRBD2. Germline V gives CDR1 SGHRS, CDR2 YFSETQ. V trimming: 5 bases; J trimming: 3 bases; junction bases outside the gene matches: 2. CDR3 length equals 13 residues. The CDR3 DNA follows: TGCGCCAGCAGGCTAGCGGGGGACTACGAGCAGTACTTC. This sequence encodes CASRLAGDYEQYF.

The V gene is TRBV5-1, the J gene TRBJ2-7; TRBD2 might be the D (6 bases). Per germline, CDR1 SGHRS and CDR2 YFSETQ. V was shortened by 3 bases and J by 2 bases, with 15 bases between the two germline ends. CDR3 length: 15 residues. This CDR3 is CASSSYRDLAYEQYF. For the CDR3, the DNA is TGCGCCAGCAGCTCTTACCGGGACTTGGCCTACGAGCAGTACTTC. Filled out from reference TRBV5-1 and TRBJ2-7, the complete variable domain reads KAGVTQTPRYLIKTRGQQVTLSCSPISGHRSVSWYQQTPGQGLQFLFEYFSETQRNKGNFPGRFSGRQFSNSRSEMNVSTLELGDSALYLCASSSYRDLAYEQYFGPGTRLTVT.

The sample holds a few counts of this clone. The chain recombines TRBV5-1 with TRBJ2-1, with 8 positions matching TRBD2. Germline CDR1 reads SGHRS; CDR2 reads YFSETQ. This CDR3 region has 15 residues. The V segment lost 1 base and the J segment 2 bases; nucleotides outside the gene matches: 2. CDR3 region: CASSLSGSTYNEQFF. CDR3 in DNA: TGCGCCAGCAGCTTGAGCGGGAGCACCTACAATGAGCAGTTCTTC.

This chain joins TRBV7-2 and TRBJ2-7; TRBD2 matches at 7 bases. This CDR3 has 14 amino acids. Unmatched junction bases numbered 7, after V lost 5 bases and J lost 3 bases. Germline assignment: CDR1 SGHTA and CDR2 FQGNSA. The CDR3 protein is CASSPLGGYYEQYF. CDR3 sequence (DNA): TGTGCCAGCAGCCCCCTGGGGGGGTACTACGAGCAGTACTTC.